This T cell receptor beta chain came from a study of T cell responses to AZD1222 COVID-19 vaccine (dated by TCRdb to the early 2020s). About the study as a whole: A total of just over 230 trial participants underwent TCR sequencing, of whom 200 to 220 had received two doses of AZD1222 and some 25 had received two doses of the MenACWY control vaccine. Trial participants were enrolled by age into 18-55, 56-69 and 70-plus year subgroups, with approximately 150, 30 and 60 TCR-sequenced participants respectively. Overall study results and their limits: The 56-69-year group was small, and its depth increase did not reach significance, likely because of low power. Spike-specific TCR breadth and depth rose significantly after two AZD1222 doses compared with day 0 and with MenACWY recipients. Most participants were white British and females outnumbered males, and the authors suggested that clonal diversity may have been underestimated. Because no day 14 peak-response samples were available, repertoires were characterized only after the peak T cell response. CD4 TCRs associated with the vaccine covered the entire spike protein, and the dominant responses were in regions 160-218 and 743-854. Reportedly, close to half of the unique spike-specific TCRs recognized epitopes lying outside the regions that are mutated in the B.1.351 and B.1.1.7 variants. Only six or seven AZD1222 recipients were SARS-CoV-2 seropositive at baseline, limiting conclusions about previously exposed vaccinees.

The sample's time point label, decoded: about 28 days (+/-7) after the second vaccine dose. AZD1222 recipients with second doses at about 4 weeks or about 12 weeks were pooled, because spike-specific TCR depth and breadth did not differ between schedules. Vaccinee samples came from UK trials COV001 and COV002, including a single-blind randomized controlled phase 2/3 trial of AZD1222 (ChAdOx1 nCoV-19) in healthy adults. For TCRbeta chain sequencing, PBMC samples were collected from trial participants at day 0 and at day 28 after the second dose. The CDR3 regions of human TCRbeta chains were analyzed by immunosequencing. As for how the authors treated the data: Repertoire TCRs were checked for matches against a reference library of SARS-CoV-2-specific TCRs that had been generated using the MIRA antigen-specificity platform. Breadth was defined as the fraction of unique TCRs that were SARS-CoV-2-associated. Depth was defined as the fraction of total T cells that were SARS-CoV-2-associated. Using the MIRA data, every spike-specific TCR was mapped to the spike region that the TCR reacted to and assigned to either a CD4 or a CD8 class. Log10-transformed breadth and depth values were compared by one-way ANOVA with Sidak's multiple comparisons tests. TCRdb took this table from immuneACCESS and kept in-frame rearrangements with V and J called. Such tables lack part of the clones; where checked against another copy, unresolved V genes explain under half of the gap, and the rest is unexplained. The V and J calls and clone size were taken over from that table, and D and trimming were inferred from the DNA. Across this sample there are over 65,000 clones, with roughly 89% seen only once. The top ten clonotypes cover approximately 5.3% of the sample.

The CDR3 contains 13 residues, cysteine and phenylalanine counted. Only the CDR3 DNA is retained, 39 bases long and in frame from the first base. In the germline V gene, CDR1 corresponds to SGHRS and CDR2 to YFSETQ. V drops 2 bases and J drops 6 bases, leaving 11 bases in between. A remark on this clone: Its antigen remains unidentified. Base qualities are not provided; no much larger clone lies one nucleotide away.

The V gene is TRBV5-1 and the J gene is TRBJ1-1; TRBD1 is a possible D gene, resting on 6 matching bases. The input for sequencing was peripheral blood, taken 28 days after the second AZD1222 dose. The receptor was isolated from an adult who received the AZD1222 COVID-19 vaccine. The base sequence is TGCGCCAGCAGCTTAAGGGGGGTCTCTGAAGCTTTCTTT. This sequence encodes CASSLRGVSEAFF.